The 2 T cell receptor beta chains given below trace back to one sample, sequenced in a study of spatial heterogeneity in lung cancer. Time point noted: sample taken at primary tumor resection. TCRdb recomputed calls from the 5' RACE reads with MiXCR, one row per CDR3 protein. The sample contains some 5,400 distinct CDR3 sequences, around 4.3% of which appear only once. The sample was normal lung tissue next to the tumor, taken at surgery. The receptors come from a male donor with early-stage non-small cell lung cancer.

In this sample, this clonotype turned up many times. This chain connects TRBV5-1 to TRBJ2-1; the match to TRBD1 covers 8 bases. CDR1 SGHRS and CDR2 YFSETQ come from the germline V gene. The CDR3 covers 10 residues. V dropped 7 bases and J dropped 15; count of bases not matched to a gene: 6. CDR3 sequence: CASPGQGRFF. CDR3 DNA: TGCGCCAGCCCTGGACAGGGTCGGTTCTTC.

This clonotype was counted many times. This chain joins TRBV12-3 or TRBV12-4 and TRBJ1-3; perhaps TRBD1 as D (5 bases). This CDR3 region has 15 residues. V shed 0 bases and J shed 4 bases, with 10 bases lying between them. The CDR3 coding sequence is TGTGCCAGCAGTTTAGCGGGGACCGAAGGAAACACCATATATTTT. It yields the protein CASSLAGTEGNTIYF.